Shown below are 17 T cell receptor beta chains from a single sample sequenced in a study of persistence of HIV-infected CD4 T cells. An overlapping HIV-1 Gag peptide pool stimulated these cells at 0.95 to 1 ug/peptide/mL. Sorted nonresponding memory CD4+ T cells were CD40L-negative, CD69-negative, CD45RO-high. This was the immunoSEQ version 4 assay in survey mode. The data were produced by immunoSEQ multiplex PCR, yet TCRdb's version contains in-frame clones alone and is incomplete. The table shows about 39,000 clones, with more than 75% occurring only once. Antigen specificity for these receptors is unknown. This material consisted of cultured CD4+ T cells from PBMCs, taken from a patient who received antiretroviral therapy. Receptor source: an adult with HIV. The donor label of this sample is uncertain.

The chain has TRBV12-3 or TRBV12-4 and TRBJ1-2, with D hard to call. Trimming cost V 0 bases and J 7 bases, with 9 bases left between them. The CDR3 loop spans 13 amino acids. For the CDR3, the DNA is TGTGCCAGCAGTTTAGCCACCCGGGGTGGCTACACCTTC. Protein product: CASSLATRGGYTF.

CDR3 in amino acids: CASSVGAQDRGMEEQYF. CDR3 nucleotide sequence: TGTGCCAGCAGCGTAGGGGCCCAGGACAGGGGGATGGAAGAGCAGTACTTC. The chain recombines TRBV9 with TRBJ2-7, with 10 bases fitting TRBD1. Germline-derived CDR1 and CDR2 are SGDLS and YYNGEE. The CDR3 is made up of 17 amino acids. The V segment lost 0 bases and the J segment 7 bases; nucleotides outside the gene matches: 13.

The chain combines TRBV19 with TRBJ2-1; D may be TRBD2 (5 bases). This CDR3 is built from 14 residues. Germline V gives CDR1 LNHDA, CDR2 SQIVND (reference sequence). Trimming removed 4 bases from V and 7 bases from J, with 14 bases in between. The DNA for the CDR3 is TGTGCCAGTAGTACCTCACTAGTTGCGAATGAGCAGTTCTTC. Translation gives CASSTSLVANEQFF.

The rearrangement uses TRBV27 and TRBJ2-1; D uncertain. CDR1 is MNHEY, CDR2 SMNVEV, per germline (reference sequence). The CDR3 has 14 amino acids. V dropped 8 bases and J dropped 1 base, with 12 bases sitting between them. Written as DNA, the CDR3 is TGTGCCAGCGGGGTGAAAGGGTCCTACAATGAGCAGTTCTTC. Translating it yields CASGVKGSYNEQFF.

The chain employs TRBV27 and TRBJ2-7; D might be TRBD1 (5 bases). Per the germline V gene, CDR1 is MNHEY and CDR2 is SMNVEV (reference sequence). The CDR3 length is 15 residues. V was cut by 3 bases and J by 5 bases, with 17 bases left in between. The CDR3 region has the DNA TGTGCCAGCAGTTTTAATTGGGGCAGGGCCGACGAGCAGTACTTC. Protein: CASSFNWGRADEQYF.

This clone was detected once. The chain uses TRBV6-5 and TRBJ1-4, with 9 bases identical to TRBD1. Trimming at V came to 11 bases and at J to 7 bases, leaving 8 bases not matched to a gene. The V gene's germline CDR1 is MNHEY and CDR2 SVGAGI. The CDR3 consists of 13 residues. The chain's CDR3 is CAGGRDRAEKLFF. CDR3 nucleotide sequence: TGTGCCGGGGGCCGGGACAGGGCTGAAAAACTGTTTTTT.

This chain joins TRBV20-1 and TRBJ2-3; 13 bases fit TRBD2. With V trimmed by 3 bases and J by 5 bases, 23 bases remained unmatched. The CDR3 runs 21 residues. The V gene's germline CDR1 is DFQATT and CDR2 SNEGSKA (reference sequence). The CDR3 loop reads CSASSARGLAGAARILDTQYF. CDR3 in DNA: TGCAGTGCTAGTTCGGCCCGCGGACTAGCGGGGGCCGCCAGGATCCTAGATACGCAGTATTTT.

The CDR3 bases are TGTGCCAGCAGTGAAACAGGGGCTGGCTACAATGAGCAGTTCTTC. Translated, it gives CASSETGAGYNEQFF. The V gene is TRBV6-4, the J gene TRBJ2-1; 7 bases align to TRBD1. CDR1 MRHNA and CDR2 SNTAGT come from the germline V gene. This CDR3 spans 15 amino acids. Germline trimming cut 3 bases from V and 3 bases from J; bases unmatched to any gene: 5.

The chain couples TRBV7-9 to TRBJ2-1; 11 bases map to TRBD2. The germline CDR1 and CDR2 sequences are SEHNR and FQNEAQ (reference sequence). The V and J ends lost 1 base and 7 bases, in that order; junction bases with no gene match: 3. There are 15 residues in the CDR3. Here the CDR3 DNA reads TGTGCCAGCAGCTTAGTAGCGGGGGGGTGGAATGAGCAGTTCTTC. This gives the protein CASSLVAGGWNEQFF.

V and J are TRBV5-1 and TRBJ2-7, with D uncertain. The CDR3 length is 14 residues. V lost 2 bases and J 6 bases, leaving 15 bases between the germline ends. Germline loops: CDR1 SGHRS, CDR2 YFSETQ. CDR3 DNA sequence: TGCGCCAGCAGCTTTGTGACGGCCGGCCGCGAGCAGTACTTC. It translates to CASSFVTAGREQYF.

This chain connects TRBV6-1 to TRBJ1-1, with TRBD1 identical over 11 bases. The CDR3 extends over 13 amino acids. Germline V lookup: CDR1 MNHNS, CDR2 SASEGT. The trim removed 7 bases at V and 11 bases at J, leaving 9 bases unmatched. CDR3: CASTGQGAGEAFF. In nucleotides, the CDR3 is TGTGCCAGCACAGGACAGGGGGCAGGGGAGGCTTTCTTT.

J is TRBJ1-5 and V is TRBV6-2 or TRBV6-3; no reliable D call. The germline V and J ends were trimmed by 2 bases and 4 bases, with 3 bases remaining between them. Germline V gene sequence: CDR1 MNHEY, CDR2 SVGEGT. This CDR3 comprises 12 residues. The CDR3 DNA reads TGTGCCAGCAGTTACAGGAATCAGCCCCAGCATTTT. It specifies CASSYRNQPQHF.

The chain joins TRBV29-1 to TRBJ2-4, with D perhaps assigned TRBD1 or TRBD2 (6 bases each). Germline V CDR1 and CDR2: SQVTM, ANQGSEA. There are 12 residues in the CDR3. V was shortened by 7 bases and J by 8 bases, with 15 bases between the two germline ends. The DNA for the CDR3 is TGCAGCGGCGGATCAGGGGAGGACATTCAGTACTTC. This translates into CSGGSGEDIQYF. The variable domain in full, with the rest retrieved from reference TRBV29-1 and TRBJ2-4, is SAVISQKPSRDICQRGTSLTIQCQVDSQVTMMFWYRQQPGQSLTLIATANQGSEATYESGFVIDKFPISRPNLTFSTLTVSNMSPEDSSIYLCSGGSGEDIQYFGAGTRLSVL.

This clone was counted once. The chain employs TRBV15 and TRBJ1-4, with D unresolved. The V end was cut by 0 bases, the J end by 8 bases, with 13 bases between. Germline CDR1 reads LNHNV; CDR2 reads YYDKDF (reference sequence). CDR3 size: 15 residues. The CDR3, as DNA: TGTGCCACCAGCAGAGATCTGGCCGCGACCGAAAAACTGTTTTTT. Translating it yields CATSRDLAATEKLFF. The variable domain in full, with the rest retrieved from reference TRBV15 and TRBJ1-4, is DAMVIQNPRYQVTQFGKPVTLSCSQTLNHNVMYWYQQKSSQAPKLLFHYYDKDFNNEADTPDNFQSRRPNTSFCFLDIRSPGLGDTAMYLCATSRDLAATEKLFFGSGTQLSVL.

J is TRBJ2-7 and V is TRBV18; D uncertain. V gave up 6 bases and J gave up 0 bases, with 12 bases separating them. The germline V gene encodes CDR1 KGHSH and CDR2 LQKENI. The CDR3 has 14 residues. CDR3 sequence: CASSRRTDSYEQYF. In DNA form, the CDR3 reads TGTGCCAGCTCTCGCCGGACGGACTCCTACGAGCAGTACTTC.

The chain's CDR3 is CASSLASGYGYTF. The CDR3 DNA reads as TGTGCCAGCAGCTTAGCGTCAGGATATGGCTACACCTTC. V gene TRBV7-6 combines with J gene TRBJ1-2; D gene uncertain. Germline-derived CDR1 and CDR2 are SGHVS and FNYEAQ. V lost 0 bases to trimming and J lost 5 bases, with 7 bases between them. The length of the CDR3 is 13 residues. Based on the CDR3 plus reference TRBV7-6 and TRBJ1-2, the full variable domain is GAGVSQSPRYKVTKRGQDVALRCDPISGHVSLYWYRQALGQGPEFLTYFNYEAQQDKSGLPNDRFSAERPEGSISTLTIQRTEQRDSAMYRCASSLASGYGYTFGSGTRLTVV.

This clone has just one count. The rearrangement joins TRBV3-1 (or the pseudogene TRBV3-2) to TRBJ2-1; D tentatively fits TRBD1 or TRBD2 (6 bases each). This CDR3 is 15 amino acids long. Per the germline V gene, CDR1 is LGHDT and CDR2 is YNNKEL (reference sequence). Deletions cut 4 bases from V and 6 bases from J, with 16 bases between. CDR3 DNA sequence: TGTGCCAGCAGCCGACAGGCGGCGGGGTTCAATGAGCAGTTCTTC. This gives the protein CASSRQAAGFNEQFF.